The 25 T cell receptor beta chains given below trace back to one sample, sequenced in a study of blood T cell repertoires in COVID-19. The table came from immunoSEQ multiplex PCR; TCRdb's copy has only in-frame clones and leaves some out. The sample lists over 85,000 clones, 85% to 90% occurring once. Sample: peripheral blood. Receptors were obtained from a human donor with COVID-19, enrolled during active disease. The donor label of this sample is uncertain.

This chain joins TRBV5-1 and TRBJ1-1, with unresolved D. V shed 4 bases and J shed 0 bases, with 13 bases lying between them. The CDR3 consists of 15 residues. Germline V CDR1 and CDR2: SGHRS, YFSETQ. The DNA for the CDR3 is TGCGCCAGCAGCCCCTACAGTTTAATGAACACTGAAGCTTTCTTT. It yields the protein CASSPYSLMNTEAFF.

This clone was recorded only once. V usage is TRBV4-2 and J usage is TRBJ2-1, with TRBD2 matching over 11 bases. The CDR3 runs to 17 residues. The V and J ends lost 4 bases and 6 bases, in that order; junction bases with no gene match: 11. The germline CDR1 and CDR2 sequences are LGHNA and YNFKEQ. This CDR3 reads CASSPYVSGGAANEQFF. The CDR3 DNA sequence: TGTGCCAGCAGCCCATACGTTAGCGGGGGGGCGGCCAATGAGCAGTTCTTC.

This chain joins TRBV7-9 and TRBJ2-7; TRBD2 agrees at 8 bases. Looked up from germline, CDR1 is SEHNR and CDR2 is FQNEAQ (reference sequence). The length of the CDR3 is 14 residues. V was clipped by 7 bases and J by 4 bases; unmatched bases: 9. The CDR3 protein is CASTRSGGTYEQYF. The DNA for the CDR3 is TGTGCCAGCACTAGGAGCGGGGGTACTTACGAGCAGTACTTC.

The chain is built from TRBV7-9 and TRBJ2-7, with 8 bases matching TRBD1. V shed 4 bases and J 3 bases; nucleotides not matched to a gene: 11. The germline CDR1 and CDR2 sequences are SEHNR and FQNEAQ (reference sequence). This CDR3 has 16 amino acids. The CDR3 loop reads CASSSGWQGASYEQYF. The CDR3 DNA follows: TGTGCCAGCAGCTCCGGGTGGCAGGGGGCAAGCTACGAGCAGTACTTC.

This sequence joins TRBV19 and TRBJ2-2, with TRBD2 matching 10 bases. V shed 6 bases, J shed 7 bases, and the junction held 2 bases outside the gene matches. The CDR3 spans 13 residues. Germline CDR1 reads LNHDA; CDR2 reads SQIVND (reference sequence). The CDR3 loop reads CASRSGGVGELFF. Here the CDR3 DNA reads TGTGCCAGTAGGAGCGGGGGGGTCGGGGAGCTGTTTTTT.

The CDR3 sequence is CSTGGSGGETQYF. The CDR3 bases are TGCAGCACCGGAGGGTCCGGAGGGGAGACCCAGTACTTC. The chain carries TRBV29-1 and TRBJ2-5, with D perhaps TRBD2 (6 bases). The CDR3 covers 13 residues. V lost 8 bases to trimming and J lost 5 bases, with 18 bases between them. Germline values: CDR1 SQVTM, CDR2 ANQGSEA.

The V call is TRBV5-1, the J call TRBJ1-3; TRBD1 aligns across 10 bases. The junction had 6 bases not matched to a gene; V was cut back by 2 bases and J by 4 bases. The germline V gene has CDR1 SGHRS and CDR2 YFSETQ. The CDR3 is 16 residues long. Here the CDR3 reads CASSFAGTGEGNTIYF. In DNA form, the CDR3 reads TGCGCCAGCAGCTTCGCCGGGACAGGGGAAGGAAACACCATATATTTT.

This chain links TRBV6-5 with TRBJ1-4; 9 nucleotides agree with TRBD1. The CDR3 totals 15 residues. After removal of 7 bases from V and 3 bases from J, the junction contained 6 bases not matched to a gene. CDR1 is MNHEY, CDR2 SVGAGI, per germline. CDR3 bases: TGTGCCAGCAAGGACAGGGGACTTGCTAATGAAAAACTGTTTTTT. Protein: CASKDRGLANEKLFF.

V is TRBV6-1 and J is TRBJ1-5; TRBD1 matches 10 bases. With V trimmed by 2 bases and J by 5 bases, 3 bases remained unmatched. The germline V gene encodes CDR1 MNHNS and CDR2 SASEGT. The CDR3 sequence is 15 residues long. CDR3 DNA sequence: TGTGCCAGCAGTGAACTTGGACAGGGGGATCAGCCCCAGCATTTT. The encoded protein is CASSELGQGDQPQHF.

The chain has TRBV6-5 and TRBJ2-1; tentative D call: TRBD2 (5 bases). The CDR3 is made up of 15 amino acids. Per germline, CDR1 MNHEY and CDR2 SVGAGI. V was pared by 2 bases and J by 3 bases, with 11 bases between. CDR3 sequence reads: CASSYVEGSYNEQFF. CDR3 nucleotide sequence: TGTGCCAGCAGTTACGTCGAAGGGAGCTACAATGAGCAGTTCTTC.

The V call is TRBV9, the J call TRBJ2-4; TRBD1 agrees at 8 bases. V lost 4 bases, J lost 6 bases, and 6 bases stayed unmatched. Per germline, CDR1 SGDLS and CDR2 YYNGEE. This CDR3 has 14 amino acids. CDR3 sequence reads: CASSLQGAGNIQYF. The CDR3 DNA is TGTGCCAGCAGCCTCCAGGGGGCGGGAAACATTCAGTACTTC.

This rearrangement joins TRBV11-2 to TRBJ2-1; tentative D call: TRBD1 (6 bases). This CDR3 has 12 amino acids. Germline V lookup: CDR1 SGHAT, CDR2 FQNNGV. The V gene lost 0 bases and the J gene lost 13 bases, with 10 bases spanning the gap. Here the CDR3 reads CASSLEDRIQFF. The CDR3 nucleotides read TGTGCCAGCAGCTTAGAGGACAGAATCCAGTTCTTC.

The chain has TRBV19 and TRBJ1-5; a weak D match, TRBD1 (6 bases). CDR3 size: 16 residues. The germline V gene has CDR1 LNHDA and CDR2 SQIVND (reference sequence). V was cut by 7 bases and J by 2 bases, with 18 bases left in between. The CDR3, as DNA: TGTGCCAGTAAGGAGGGGGGGAATTTTCGCAATCAGCCCCAGCATTTT. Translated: CASKEGGNFRNQPQHF.

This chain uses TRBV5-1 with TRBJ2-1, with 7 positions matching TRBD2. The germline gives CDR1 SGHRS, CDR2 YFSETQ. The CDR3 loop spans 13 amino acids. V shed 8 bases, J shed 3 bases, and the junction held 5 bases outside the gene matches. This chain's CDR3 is CASGLENYNEQFF. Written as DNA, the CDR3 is TGCGCCAGTGGACTAGAAAACTACAATGAGCAGTTCTTC.

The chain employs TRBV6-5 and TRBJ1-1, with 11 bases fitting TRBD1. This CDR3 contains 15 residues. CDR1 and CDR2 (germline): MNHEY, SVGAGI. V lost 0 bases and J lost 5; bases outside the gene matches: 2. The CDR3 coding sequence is TGTGCCAGCAGTTACTCTGGGACAGGGGGTACTGAAGCTTTCTTT. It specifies CASSYSGTGGTEAFF.

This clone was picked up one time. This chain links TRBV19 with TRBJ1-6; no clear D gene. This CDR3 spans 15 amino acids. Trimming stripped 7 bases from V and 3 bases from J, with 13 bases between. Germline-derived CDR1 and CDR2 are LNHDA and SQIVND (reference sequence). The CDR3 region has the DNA TGTGCCAGTACCCAAGGTGGGAGCTATAATTCACCCCTCCACTTT. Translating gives CASTQGGSYNSPLHF.

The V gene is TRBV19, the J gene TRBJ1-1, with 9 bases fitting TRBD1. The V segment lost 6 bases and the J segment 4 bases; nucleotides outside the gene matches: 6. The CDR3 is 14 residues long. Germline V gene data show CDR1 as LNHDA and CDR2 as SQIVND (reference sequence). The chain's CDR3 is CASSLQGAVTEAFF. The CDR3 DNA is TGTGCCAGTAGCCTACAGGGGGCAGTCACTGAAGCTTTCTTT.

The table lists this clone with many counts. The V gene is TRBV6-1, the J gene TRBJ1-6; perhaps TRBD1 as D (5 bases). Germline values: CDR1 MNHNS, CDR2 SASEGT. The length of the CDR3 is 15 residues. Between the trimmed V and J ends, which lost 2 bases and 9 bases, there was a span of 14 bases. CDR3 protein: CASSESPGGSSPLHF. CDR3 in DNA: TGTGCCAGCAGTGAATCGCCCGGGGGTAGTTCACCCCTCCACTTT.

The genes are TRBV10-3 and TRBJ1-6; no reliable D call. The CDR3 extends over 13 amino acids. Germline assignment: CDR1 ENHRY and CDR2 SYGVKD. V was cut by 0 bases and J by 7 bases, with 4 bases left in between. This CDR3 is CAISESGNSPLHF. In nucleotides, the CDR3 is TGTGCCATCAGTGAGTCCGGGAATTCACCCCTCCACTTT.

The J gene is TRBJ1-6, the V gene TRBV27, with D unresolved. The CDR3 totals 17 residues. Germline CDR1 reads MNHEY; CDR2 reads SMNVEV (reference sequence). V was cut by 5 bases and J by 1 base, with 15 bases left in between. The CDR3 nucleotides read TGTGCCAGCAGTCCCGGAGGAGGAGAATCCTATAATTCACCCCTCCACTTT. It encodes CASSPGGGESYNSPLHF.

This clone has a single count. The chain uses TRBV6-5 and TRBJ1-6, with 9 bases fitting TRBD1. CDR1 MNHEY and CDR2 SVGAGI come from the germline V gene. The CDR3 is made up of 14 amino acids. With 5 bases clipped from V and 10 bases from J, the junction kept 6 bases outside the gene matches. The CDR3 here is CASSNRGRESPLHF. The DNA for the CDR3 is TGTGCCAGCAGTAACAGGGGGCGCGAATCACCCCTCCACTTT.

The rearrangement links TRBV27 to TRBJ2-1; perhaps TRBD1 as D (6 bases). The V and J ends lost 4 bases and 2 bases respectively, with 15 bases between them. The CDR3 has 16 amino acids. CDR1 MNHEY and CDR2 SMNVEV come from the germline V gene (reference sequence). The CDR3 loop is CASSSDRRGTYNEQFF. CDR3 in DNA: TGTGCCAGCAGTTCTGACAGGCGTGGGACCTACAATGAGCAGTTCTTC.

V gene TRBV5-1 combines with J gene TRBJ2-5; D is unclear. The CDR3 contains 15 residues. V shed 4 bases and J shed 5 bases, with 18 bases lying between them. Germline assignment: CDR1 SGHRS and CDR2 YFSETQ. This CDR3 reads CASSPLARPSETQYF. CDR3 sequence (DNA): TGCGCCAGCAGCCCCTTGGCTAGGCCATCGGAGACCCAGTACTTC. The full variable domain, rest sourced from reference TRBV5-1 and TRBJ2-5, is KAGVTQTPRYLIKTRGQQVTLSCSPISGHRSVSWYQQTPGQGLQFLFEYFSETQRNKGNFPGRFSGRQFSNSRSEMNVSTLELGDSALYLCASSPLARPSETQYFGPGTRLLVL.

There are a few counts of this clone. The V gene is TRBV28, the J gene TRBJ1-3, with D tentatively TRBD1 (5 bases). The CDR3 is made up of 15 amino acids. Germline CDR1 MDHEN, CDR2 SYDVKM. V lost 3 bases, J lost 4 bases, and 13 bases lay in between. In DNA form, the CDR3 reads TGTGCCAGCAGTTTCAGACCCTGGACAGGAAACACCATATATTTT. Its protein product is CASSFRPWTGNTIYF.

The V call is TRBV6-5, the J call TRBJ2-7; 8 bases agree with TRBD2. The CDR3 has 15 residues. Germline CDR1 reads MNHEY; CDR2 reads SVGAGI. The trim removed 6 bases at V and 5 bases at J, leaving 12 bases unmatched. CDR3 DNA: TGTGCCAGCAGCAGCCAGGGCCGGGGGGGAAACGAGCAGTACTTC. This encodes CASSSQGRGGNEQYF.